Listed here is a single T cell receptor (beta chain). The data stem from a study of blood T cell repertoires in COVID-19. Study-wide context: Both acute and convalescent COVID-19 samples were obtained from the United States, Italy and Spain. T cells, B-cell-depleted T cells, or PBMCs supplied cDNA or gDNA.

Per the original methods: The authors estimated nucleated cell counts from reference gene primer amplification. Profiled with immunoSEQ multiplex PCR; TCRdb holds only in-frame clones, not every one. V, J and clone size are those of that table, while D and trimming were read from the DNA. The sample holds tens of thousands of clones, over 85% seen once. The sample was peripheral blood. This receptor was identified in a human donor in a cohort sampled during active COVID-19.

The CDR3 sequence is CASTTGLAGNEQYF. The CDR3 DNA is TGTGCCAGCACCACGGGACTAGCGGGAAACGAGCAGTACTTC. The rearrangement joins TRBV11-2 to TRBJ2-7; 13 nucleotides line up with TRBD2. CDR1 is SGHAT and CDR2 is FQNNGV in the germline V gene. The junction had 5 bases not matched to a gene; V was cut back by 7 bases and J by 5 bases. The CDR3 is 14 residues long.